The rows below give T cell receptor beta chains drawn from one sample of a study of multiple sclerosis patients with progressive multifocal leukoencephalopathy. TCRdb's table, derived via immunoSEQ multiplex PCR, lists solely in-frame clones and lacks some. This repertoire shows 25,000 to 35,000 clones, almost 95% found once; its top ten account for 1.9%. Source material: PBMCs. The receptors originated from a young man with multiple sclerosis. Each CDR3 is given without its conserved first and last residue. D genes are given only for firm matches.

-	TRBV5-4	TRBJ1-3	ASSWTGNSGNTIY
TRBD2	TRBV5-1	TRBJ2-3	ASREIAGADTQY
-	TRBV5-1	TRBJ1-2	ASSWGDRAYGYT
-	TRBV19	TRBJ1-1	ASSIGRGIAEAF
TRBD1	TRBV2	TRBJ1-1	ASSLDRGMGTEAF
-	TRBV4-3	TRBJ1-1	ASSRRDSTEAF
-	TRBV4-1	TRBJ1-1	ASRVWGLNTEAF
-	TRBV19	TRBJ1-2	ASSIDPEGFIYGYT
-	TRBV29-1	TRBJ1-2	SVANGVLGGYT
-	TRBV6-5	TRBJ1-1	ASRPQGRNTEAF
TRBD1	TRBV6-5	TRBJ1-2	ASSKQGAAFGYT
TRBD2	TRBV15	TRBJ2-1	ATSSTSGLWNEQF
-	TRBV13	TRBJ1-1	ASSLKMNTEAF
-	TRBV7-9	TRBJ2-5	ASSSRGSLGRVGQY
-	TRBV5-6	TRBJ1-1	ASSLGQRNTEAF
-	TRBV19	TRBJ2-7	ASSIDPAAEQY
TRBD2	TRBV27	TRBJ2-1	ASSLGRAWSSYNEQF
TRBD1	TRBV7-9	TRBJ2-1	ASTPGQGDNEQF
-	TRBV29-1	TRBJ1-1	SGEPNTEAF
TRBD2	TRBV7-2	TRBJ2-1	ASSWGLAGEQF
TRBD1	TRBV7-6	TRBJ1-3	ASSFLTTGTGNGNTIY
TRBD1	TRBV4-3	TRBJ1-5	ASSQDRTGMNQPQH
-	TRBV5-4	TRBJ1-1	ASSPGGGNTEAF
-	TRBV5-1	TRBJ2-3	ASTTGPSTDTQY
TRBD1	TRBV7-7	TRBJ1-3	ASSPFGTGGSGNTIY
TRBD2	TRBV9	TRBJ2-7	ASSVTSGRQQY
-	TRBV5-1	TRBJ1-1	ASSLEGGWNTEAF
-	TRBV27	TRBJ2-1	ASREFNEQF
-	TRBV19	TRBJ2-2	ASSKGPNTGELF
-	TRBV5-5	TRBJ2-7	ASSPRRGNYEQY
-	TRBV7-2	TRBJ1-5	ASSLGGAGEPQH
TRBD1	TRBV5-6	TRBJ1-1	ASSLGTGRGTEAF
-	TRBV19	TRBJ2-2	ASRSEHTGELF
-	TRBV6-6	TRBJ1-2	ASTLDVTVGYT
TRBD2	TRBV5-4	TRBJ2-2	ASSPATSGTNGELF
TRBD1	TRBV7-8	TRBJ2-5	ASSSRTGGWETQY
TRBD2	TRBV11-1	TRBJ2-7	ASSFGGRNYEQY
-	TRBV10-3	TRBJ2-7	AISSLVNYEQY
TRBD2	TRBV7-2	TRBJ2-1	ASSLGTRLAGINNEQF
-	TRBV11-3	TRBJ1-1	ASSLAAALGAF
TRBD2	TRBV5-1	TRBJ2-1	ASSLVTGGYNEQF
-	TRBV7-2	TRBJ1-6	ASSPDQGGSSPLH
TRBD1	TRBV7-9	TRBJ1-4	ASSLGQAYEKLF
TRBD1	TRBV15	TRBJ1-4	ATRGQANEKLF
TRBD2	TRBV19	TRBJ2-1	ASTQLAGGSSYNEQF
-	TRBV6-1	TRBJ1-2	ASSEVTGYYGYT
-	TRBV25-1	TRBJ2-1	ASSEYKQGAQF
TRBD1	TRBV7-9	TRBJ1-2	ASSTKDRAVYGYT
-	TRBV7-3	TRBJ2-2	ASSPTIPNTGELF
TRBD1	TRBV19	TRBJ2-3	ASSPRGLRTDTQY
TRBD2	TRBV27	TRBJ2-1	ASATSGRGAYNEQF
TRBD1	TRBV7-9	TRBJ2-7	ASSPGQGRREQY
TRBD2	TRBV5-1	TRBJ2-3	ASSLQAGGPNTQY